This T cell receptor beta chain was captured by sequencing in a study of shared clonotypes between healthy human individuals. The method was immunoSEQ multiplex PCR; TCRdb's version includes in-frame clones alone and lacks a portion of them. The sample includes about 2.4 million clones, around 90% seen only once; the top ten take around 0.14%. The CDR3 spans 14 residues. V shed 1 base and J shed 11 bases, with 13 bases lying between them. The germline gives CDR1 SGHKS, CDR2 YYEKEE (reference sequence). The specimen sequenced was naive CD4+ T cells sorted from blood. Described subset: CD45RA+ positively selected. The chain recombines TRBV5-5 with TRBJ1-6; tentative D call: TRBD1 (5 bases). This clonotype was sampled from a man younger than 35 in good health. The CDR3, as DNA: TGTGCCAGCAGCTTGAGAGGGGACGAAGCACCCCTCCACTTT. Protein sequence: CASSLRGDEAPLHF.